This T cell receptor beta chain was sequenced for a study of lymphopenia after photon versus proton radiotherapy. General study results and limits: After lymphocyte nadir, photon-treated repertoires showed oligoclonal expansion, especially CD8+ Temra. Proton therapy kept repertoires fairly stable, unlike photons, which gained effector/memory cells. A bigger post-nadir fall in TCR diversity correlated inversely with survival time in deceased patients.

V lost 0 bases to trimming and J lost 4 bases; unmatched junction nucleotides: 7. Germline loops: CDR1 MGHRA, CDR2 YSYEKL. This CDR3 has 17 amino acids. Repertoires were generated with immunoSEQ multiplex PCR, while TCRdb's copy carries only in-frame clones and drops some. The sample carries around 25,000 clones, over 85% recorded once. This clone was observed a single time. Antigen: not known. The chain joins TRBV4-1 to TRBJ2-2; 8 bases are shared with TRBD1. Sequenced material: peripheral blood, taken from a patient treated with photon-based radiotherapy. This sequence was found in a woman aged 45 to 65 with cholangiocarcinoma. The chain's CDR3 is CASSQDEQGVGTGELFF. CDR3 in DNA: TGCGCCAGCAGCCAAGATGAACAGGGGGTTGGCACCGGGGAGCTGTTTTTT.